Shown below are 12 T cell receptor beta chains from a single sample sequenced in a study of cytomegalovirus exposure and HLA in healthy donors. The PCR used 60 Vbeta and 13 Jbeta primers. Generated by immunoSEQ multiplex PCR, the TCRdb table keeps only in-frame clones and is missing some. This table holds about 250,000 clones, around 80% found once. Sequencing was done on a sample of PBMCs. Receptors were obtained from a boy aged 10-17 years in good health and CMV-seronegative.

V usage is TRBV5-8 and J usage is TRBJ2-1; 10 positions match TRBD1. This CDR3 spans 14 amino acids. Germline V gene data show CDR1 as SGHTS and CDR2 as YDEGEE. Trimming at V came to 4 bases and at J to 6 bases, leaving 4 bases not matched to a gene. CDR3 region: CASSTGTGANEQFF. The CDR3 DNA is TGTGCCAGCAGCACCGGGACAGGGGCCAATGAGCAGTTCTTC.

V gene TRBV10-3 combines with J gene TRBJ2-2; 11 nucleotides line up with TRBD1. V was clipped by 2 bases and J by 4 bases; unmatched bases: 3. CDR1 and CDR2 from the germline V gene are ENHRY and SYGVKD. The CDR3 has 16 residues. The CDR3 DNA follows: TGTGCCATCAGTGAGCCGGGACAGGGGGGCACCGGGGAGCTGTTTTTT. It translates to CAISEPGQGGTGELFF.

This sequence joins TRBV30 and TRBJ1-5; TRBD1 aligns across 9 bases. In germline, CDR1 is GTSNPN, CDR2 SVGIG (reference sequence). J lost 0 bases, V lost 4 bases, and 7 bases had no gene match. This CDR3 contains 16 residues. CDR3 region: CAWTGQGFYSNQPQHF. The CDR3 DNA follows: TGTGCCTGGACGGGACAGGGATTCTATAGCAATCAGCCCCAGCATTTT.

This clone was seen a handful of times. V and J are TRBV5-1 and TRBJ2-7, with 9 nucleotides matching TRBD1. The junction had 9 bases not matched to a gene; V was cut back by 5 bases and J by 6 bases. CDR1 and CDR2 from the germline V gene are SGHRS and YFSETQ. The CDR3 consists of 14 residues. Here the CDR3 DNA reads TGCGCCAGCAGTCCCGGGACAGGGCCTTCCGAGCAGTACTTC. Amino acid sequence: CASSPGTGPSEQYF.

J is TRBJ1-5 and V is TRBV7-6; unclear D gene. Germline V CDR1 and CDR2: SGHVS, FNYEAQ. Trimming left V 5 bases short and J 0 bases short, with 11 bases between. There are 15 residues in the CDR3. CDR3 protein: CASSPVRGSNQPQHF. The CDR3 coding sequence is TGTGCCAGCAGCCCCGTTCGAGGTAGCAATCAGCCCCAGCATTTT.

This chain uses TRBV10-2 with TRBJ1-6; TRBD1 is a possible D gene (5 bases). CDR1 WSHSY and CDR2 SAAADI come from the germline V gene. V lost 6 bases and J lost 5, with 20 bases in between. The CDR3 runs 17 residues. CDR3: CASSSQGGWADNSPLHF. CDR3 coding DNA: TGCGCCAGCAGCAGCCAGGGAGGTTGGGCCGATAATTCACCCCTCCACTTT.

The chain combines TRBV9 with TRBJ2-5; 10 bases map to TRBD2. The length of the CDR3 is 15 residues. Germline lookup yields CDR1 SGDLS and CDR2 YYNGEE. Trimming cost V 0 bases and J 6 bases; bases outside gene matches: 5. Here the CDR3 reads CASSVVAGGPQTQYF. The CDR3 DNA is TGTGCCAGCAGCGTAGTAGCGGGGGGCCCCCAGACCCAGTACTTC.

This clone was recorded a few times. This sequence joins TRBV30 and TRBJ1-1; D is perhaps TRBD1 (6 bases). The length of the CDR3 is 14 residues. Germline CDR1 is GTSNPN and CDR2 is SVGIG (reference sequence). V lost 0 bases to trimming and J lost 1 base, with 9 bases between them. Written as DNA, the CDR3 is TGTGCCTGGAGTGTAATCAGGGGGAACACTGAAGCTTTCTTT. Encoded protein: CAWSVIRGNTEAFF.

This rearrangement joins TRBV15 to TRBJ2-5, with a tentative D call TRBD2 (5 bases). Matching the DNA end better, TRBJ2-7 makes the J call doubtful. CDR3 length: 16 amino acids. The germline gives CDR1 LNHNV, CDR2 YYDKDF (reference sequence). DNA of the CDR3: TGTGCCACCAGCAGAGGAACTGGGAGCCCGTCCTACGAGCAGTACTTC. Translated, it gives CATSRGTGSPSYEQYF.

This clone was recorded a few times. The rearrangement uses TRBV9 and TRBJ1-6, with 7 bases identical to TRBD1. The CDR3 runs to 14 residues. From germline, CDR1 is SGDLS and CDR2 YYNGEE. V shed 3 bases and J 6 bases; nucleotides not matched to a gene: 3. This chain's CDR3 is CASSERQGNSPLHF. CDR3 nucleotides: TGTGCCAGCAGCGAGAGACAGGGTAATTCACCCCTCCACTTT.

This chain uses TRBV4-2 with TRBJ1-2; TRBD1 matches at 9 bases. The CDR3 has 15 residues. Germline V lookup: CDR1 LGHNA, CDR2 YNFKEQ. V was pared by 4 bases and J by 3 bases, with 6 bases of the junction left unmatched. The CDR3 loop is CASSRGTGWDYGYTF. CDR3 sequence (DNA): TGTGCCAGCAGCCGGGGGACAGGGTGGGACTATGGCTACACCTTC.

The chain recombines TRBV20-1 with TRBJ2-1; the match to TRBD2 covers 8 bases. The CDR3 extends over 11 amino acids. Germline V gene sequence: CDR1 DFQATT, CDR2 SNEGSKA (reference sequence). Unmatched junction bases numbered 5, after V lost 4 bases and J lost 12 bases. DNA of the CDR3: TGCAGTGCTAATAGGGCGGGGGGGCAGTTCTTC. Its protein product is CSANRAGGQFF.